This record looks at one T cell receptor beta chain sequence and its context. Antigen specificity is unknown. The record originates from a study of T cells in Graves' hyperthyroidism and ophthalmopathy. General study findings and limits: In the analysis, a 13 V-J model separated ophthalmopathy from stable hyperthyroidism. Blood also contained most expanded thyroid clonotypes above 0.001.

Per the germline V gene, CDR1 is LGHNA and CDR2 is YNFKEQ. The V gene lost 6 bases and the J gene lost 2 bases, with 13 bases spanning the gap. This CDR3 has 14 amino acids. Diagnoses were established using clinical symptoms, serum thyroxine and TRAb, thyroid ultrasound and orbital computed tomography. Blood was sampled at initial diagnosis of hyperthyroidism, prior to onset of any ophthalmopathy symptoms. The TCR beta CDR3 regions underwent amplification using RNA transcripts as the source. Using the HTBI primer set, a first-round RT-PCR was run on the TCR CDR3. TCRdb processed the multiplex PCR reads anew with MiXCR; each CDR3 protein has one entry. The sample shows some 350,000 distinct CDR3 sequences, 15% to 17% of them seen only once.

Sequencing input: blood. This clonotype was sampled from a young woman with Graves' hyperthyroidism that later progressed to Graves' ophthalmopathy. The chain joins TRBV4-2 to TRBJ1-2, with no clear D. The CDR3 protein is CASRPYPSNYGYTF. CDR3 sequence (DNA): TGTGCCAGCAGACCATATCCCAGCAACTATGGCTACACCTTC.